This is a list of T cell receptor beta chains from one sample in a study of post-analysis software for immune sequencing data. TCRdb reprocessed the PCR reads with MiXCR, giving one entry per CDR3 protein. The repertoire holds 170,000 or so distinct CDR3 sequences, with 25% to 35% as singletons. Sample: blood. The source of these receptors is a girl aged 10 to 17 with multiple sclerosis. The CDR3 runs from the conserved cysteine through the conserved F or W.

CASSVRQGINGYTF,TRBJ1-2,TRBV7-9
CASSSRLASTDTQYF,TRBJ2-3,TRBV12-3/TRBV12-4
CASRELSGGSNILVETDTQYF,TRBJ2-3,TRBV10-2
CSAAAGQGLAGTNYGYTF,TRBJ1-2,TRBV20-1
CASSHTGTSVYF,TRBJ2-3,TRBV28
CSARDLAGGKYEQYF,TRBJ2-7,TRBV20-1
CASASGSQETQYF,TRBJ2-5,TRBV13
CASSIPQGYQETQYF,NA,TRBV28
CASSPPTYEQYF,TRBJ2-7,TRBV6-6
CASSAQGRDTQYF,TRBJ2-3,TRBV5-1
CSARLATGELFF,TRBJ2-2,TRBV20-1
CATSREGSNTEAFF,TRBJ1-1,TRBV15
CSATLGGVGYTF,TRBJ1-2,TRBV20-1
CASSLVRGNERFF,TRBJ2-1,TRBV27
CASSTEGRTNQPQHF,TRBJ1-5,TRBV7-8
CASSLQSGGLTYNEQFF,TRBJ2-1,TRBV7-2
CASSFSGAGGMSETQYF,TRBJ2-5,TRBV5-1
CSARAVVLANTQYF,TRBJ2-3,TRBV20-1
CASSQGIAGGSEQFF,TRBJ2-1,TRBV3-1
CASSSGLPYEQYF,TRBJ2-7,TRBV3-1
CASTDSGSGTDTQYF,TRBJ2-3,TRBV28
CASSKGTSPNQPQHF,TRBJ1-5,TRBV19
CASTKGQLTPDYGYTF,TRBJ1-2,TRBV2
CASSLGQLDTDTQYF,TRBJ2-3,TRBV3-1
CASSPGQQNYGYTF,TRBJ1-2,TRBV7-9
CASSGTNTDTQYF,TRBJ2-3,TRBV5-1
CASSFGSGNTIYF,TRBJ1-3,TRBV12-3/TRBV12-4
CTSSQGRNSYEQYF,TRBJ2-7,TRBV4-1
CASSQVVGPGTDTQYF,TRBJ2-3,TRBV3-1
CASRSSGEETQYF,TRBJ2-5,TRBV19
CASSVTLSGRANDNEQFF,TRBJ2-1,TRBV9
CASSALAVTDTQYF,TRBJ2-3,TRBV10-2
CASRVGLADKQFF,TRBJ2-1,TRBV11-1
CASSSLTDTQYF,TRBJ2-3,TRBV12-3/TRBV12-4
CASSLAASGEQFF,TRBJ2-1,TRBV11-2